The 3 T cell receptor beta chains presented below share a single source sample, sequenced in a study of T cells of healthy individuals. TCRdb reprocessed the 5' RACE reads via MiXCR and lists one record per CDR3 protein. The data contain about 40,000 distinct CDR3 sequences, 4% to 5% of them seen just once; the ten biggest clones take up 9.2%. The source of these receptors is a human donor in good health.

This clonotype was found many times. This chain connects TRBV27 to TRBJ2-1; 10 nucleotides align to TRBD1. The germline V gene has CDR1 MNHEY and CDR2 SMNVEV (reference sequence). The CDR3 is 14 residues long. The junction had 4 bases not matched to a gene; V was cut back by 7 bases and J by 4 bases. The CDR3 protein is CASTGQGVYNEQFF. CDR3 DNA: TGTGCCAGCACCGGACAGGGGGTTTACAATGAGCAGTTCTTC.

Many counts were recorded for this clonotype. The V and J genes are TRBV2 and TRBJ2-5; TRBD1 aligns across 9 bases. This CDR3 region has 14 residues. Germline CDR1 SNHLY, CDR2 FYNNEI. The junction had 3 bases not matched to a gene; V was cut back by 3 bases and J by 4 bases. As DNA, the CDR3 is TGTGCCAGCAGTGAGGGACAGGGTGCAGAGACCCAGTACTTC. Translating it yields CASSEGQGAETQYF.

This clonotype was recorded many times. As DNA, the CDR3 is TGCGCCAGCAGCTTGGCGGGACAGGGGGCAGAAGTTCAGTACTTC. Translating it yields CASSLAGQGAEVQYF. The J gene is TRBJ2-4, the V gene TRBV5-1; 12 bases are a match to TRBD1. CDR1 is SGHRS and CDR2 is YFSETQ in the germline V gene. Trimming cost V 0 bases and J 11 bases; bases outside gene matches: 6. The CDR3 is 15 residues long.